The source of this T cell receptor (beta chain) is a study of shared clonotypes between healthy human individuals. TCRdb's copy holds only in-frame clones and misses some; the assay was immunoSEQ multiplex PCR. The table records about 1 million clones, about 75% of them present only once. V was pared by 10 bases and J by 3 bases, with 19 bases between. The CDR3 sequence is 14 residues long. Germline assignment: CDR1 LNHDA and CDR2 SQIVND (reference sequence). Notes on the study in general: Naive CD4 clonotype sharing across four donors was approximately 5%. Owing to a small donor count, the genetic and exposure-history diversity represented was limited.

To note about this clone: The target antigen is unknown.

Sequencing was done on a sample of memory CD4+ T cells sorted from blood. Described subset: CD45RA-negative fraction. This TCR was sampled from a man between 18 and 29 years old in good health. The chain recombines TRBV19 with TRBJ2-7; D is perhaps TRBD1 (5 bases). The DNA of the CDR3 is TGTGCCACCCGACAAGCAGGGTTTGGCTACGAGCAGTACTTC. Translating it yields CATRQAGFGYEQYF.